Listed below are T cell receptor beta chains from one sample, sequenced in a study of blood T cell repertoires in COVID-19. Assay: immunoSEQ multiplex PCR; the TCRdb copy retains only in-frame clones and omits some. The data hold about 130,000 clones, with 65% to 85% observed a single time. Sample: peripheral blood. All receptors come from a woman older than 75 with acute or convalescent COVID-19. Both conserved end residues are part of each CDR3. The order of the fields is clone size, J gene, D gene, V gene, CDR3 protein, CDR3 DNA. D genes are given only for firm matches. A clone size is listed for some rows: how often the clone was seen (once, few, many), or a class if it is expanded.

>.|TRBJ2-7|TRBD1|TRBV6-2/TRBV6-3
CASSYGGQYEQYF
TGTGCCAGCAGTTACGGGGGACAGTACGAGCAGTACTTC
>many|TRBJ2-2|TRBD1|TRBV2
CASRRQGQTGELFF
TGTGCCAGCAGGAGACAGGGTCAGACCGGGGAGCTGTTTTTT
>few|TRBJ1-6|TRBD1|TRBV11-2
CASSLLLMGQGNSPLHF
TGTGCCAGCAGCCTACTTCTAATGGGACAGGGGAATTCACCCCTCCACTTT
>.|TRBJ2-7|.|TRBV4-1
CASSQGRQGPYEQYF
TGCGCCAGCAGCCAAGGTCGGCAGGGCCCCTACGAGCAGTACTTC
>.|TRBJ1-1|TRBD1|TRBV18
CASSPKTPGQTNTEAFF
TGTGCCAGCTCACCGAAAACACCGGGACAGACGAACACTGAAGCTTTCTTT
>once|TRBJ2-7|TRBD1|TRBV6-5
CASSYSDRDYEQYF
TGTGCCAGCAGTTACTCCGACAGGGACTACGAGCAGTACTTC
>.|TRBJ2-5|TRBD1|TRBV18
CASSSTGTGRQGTQYF
TGTGCCAGCTCAAGCACCGGGACAGGGAGGCAAGGGACCCAGTACTTC
>.|TRBJ2-7|TRBD1|TRBV7-9
CASSPGVGQATSYEQYF
TGTGCCAGCAGCCCCGGGGTCGGACAGGCGACCTCCTACGAGCAGTACTTC
>.|TRBJ1-3|.|TRBV4-1
CASSQGSSGNTIYF
TGCGCCAGCAGCCAAGGGAGCTCTGGAAACACCATATATTTT
>.|TRBJ2-5|.|TRBV27
CASSSNRGGPQETQYF
TGTGCCAGCAGTTCCAACAGGGGGGGGCCCCAAGAGACCCAGTACTTC
>.|TRBJ1-4|TRBD1|TRBV5-1
CASSFSTGGDEKLFF
TGCGCCAGCAGCTTCTCGACAGGGGGCGATGAAAAACTGTTTTTT
>.|TRBJ1-6|.|TRBV4-3
CASRRTELINSPLHF
TGCGCCAGCCGCCGGACAGAGTTAATTAATTCACCCCTCCACTTT
>.|TRBJ2-7|.|TRBV20-1
CSASITGRSYEQYF
TGCAGTGCTAGTATCACAGGGCGGTCCTACGAGCAGTACTTC
>.|TRBJ2-3|TRBD2|TRBV4-1
CASSSRLAGGPADTQYF
TGCGCCAGCAGCTCCCGACTAGCGGGAGGGCCGGCAGATACGCAGTATTTT
>once|TRBJ2-7|TRBD1|TRBV2
CASRGDSPPYEQYF
TGTGCCAGCAGAGGGGACAGCCCTCCCTACGAGCAGTACTTC
>.|TRBJ1-2|TRBD1|TRBV7-2
CASSLGGQGRERGYTF
TGTGCCAGCAGCTTGGGGGGACAGGGTAGGGAACGTGGCTACACCTTC
>.|TRBJ1-5|.|TRBV30
CAWSVSTVLQPQHF
TGTGCCTGGAGTGTAAGTACAGTCCTTCAGCCCCAGCATTTT
>.|TRBJ1-2|TRBD1|TRBV12-3/TRBV12-4
CASSLGQLGYTF
TGTGCCAGCAGTTTGGGACAGCTTGGCTACACCTTC
>once|TRBJ1-2|.|TRBV10-3
CAISESEQGIKVYTF
TGTGCCATCAGTGAGTCAGAGCAGGGTATTAAAGTCTACACCTTC
>.|TRBJ1-3|.|TRBV7-9
CASSPTGGANTIYF
TGTGCCAGCAGCCCCACGGGCGGGGCAAACACCATATATTTT
>few|TRBJ1-1|.|TRBV29-1
CSVTPGHTEAFF
TGCAGCGTTACACCTGGGCACACTGAAGCTTTCTTT
>.|TRBJ1-3|TRBD1|TRBV7-6
CASSLLQGASGNTIYF
TGTGCCAGCAGCTTATTACAGGGGGCATCTGGAAACACCATATATTTT